These 9 T cell receptor beta chains share one sample of origin, sequenced in a study of CD8 T cells in Susac syndrome. Random hexamers primed reverse transcription of about 0.5 to 1 ug RNA. Each CDR3 protein is one row after TCRdb ran MiXCR on the immunoSEQ multiplex PCR reads. Among under 200,000 distinct CDR3 sequences listed, 85% to 95% were seen once. Sequencing was done on a sample of CD8+ T cells from PBMCs. The origin of the receptors is a human donor with multiple sclerosis.

CDR3 loop: CASSFRGSGYNEQFF. Written as DNA, the CDR3 is TGTGCCAGCAGCTTCCGGGGTAGCGGGTACAATGAGCAGTTCTTC. The chain carries TRBV13 and TRBJ2-1, with 7 bases aligning to TRBD2. Per germline, CDR1 PRHDT and CDR2 FYEKMQ (reference sequence). There are 15 residues in the CDR3. V was pared by 3 bases and J by 4 bases, with 6 bases of the junction left unmatched.

This chain joins TRBV3-1 and TRBJ2-1; 7 nucleotides line up with TRBD2. Unmatched junction bases numbered 4, after V lost 0 bases and J lost 8 bases. Germline CDR1 is LGHDT and CDR2 is YNNKEL (reference sequence). CDR3 length: 14 amino acids. The CDR3 loop is CASSQEGLVDEQFF. As DNA, the CDR3 is TGTGCCAGCAGCCAAGAAGGACTAGTCGATGAGCAGTTCTTC.

The chain joins TRBV2 to TRBJ1-1; D is unclear. The ends were cut back, 6 bases at V and 0 bases at J, with 5 bases in the middle. Germline lookup yields CDR1 SNHLY and CDR2 FYNNEI. The CDR3 has 12 amino acids. The CDR3 loop reads CASRWMNTEAFF. CDR3 sequence (DNA): TGTGCCAGCAGGTGGATGAACACTGAAGCTTTCTTT.

The chain uses TRBV29-1 and TRBJ2-2, with 8 bases that match TRBD1. Germline V gene lookup returns CDR1 SQVTM and CDR2 ANQGSEA. The CDR3 runs to 16 residues. The J segment lost 6 bases and the V segment lost 5 bases, leaving 14 bases of the junction unmatched. The CDR3 DNA sequence: TGCAGCGTTTTCAGTAGTCGACAGGGGATTGCCGGGGAGCTGTTTTTT. As protein: CSVFSSRQGIAGELFF.

The chain links TRBV12-3 or TRBV12-4 to TRBJ2-7; D is perhaps TRBD1 or TRBD2 (5 bases each). The CDR3 is made up of 14 amino acids. Trimming removed 5 bases from V and 0 bases from J, with 11 bases in between. The CDR3 DNA reads as TGTGCCAGCAGTGGGACCGCAAGCTCCTACGAGCAGTACTTC. Translating gives CASSGTASSYEQYF.

The chain links TRBV20-1 to TRBJ1-2, with D perhaps TRBD1 (5 bases). This CDR3 is built from 10 residues. V lost 2 bases and J 8 bases, leaving 6 bases between the germline ends. Germline CDR1 is DFQATT and CDR2 is SNEGSKA (reference sequence). The CDR3 is CSARRGGYTF. The CDR3, as DNA: TGCAGTGCTAGACGGGGGGGCTACACCTTC.

The chain recombines TRBV4-1 with TRBJ1-5; no firm D call. The CDR3 runs to 14 residues. Trimming took 4 bases from V and 6 from J, leaving 13 bases between them. Germline V gene data show CDR1 as MGHRA and CDR2 as YSYEKL. As DNA, the CDR3 is TGCGCCAGCAGCCCCGGGATTATGGGTCAGCCCCAGCATTTT. Its translation: CASSPGIMGQPQHF.

This chain connects TRBV7-9 to TRBJ1-5; D remains unclear. CDR3 length: 14 amino acids. V gave up 4 bases and J gave up 1 base, with 8 bases separating them. Germline values: CDR1 SEHNR, CDR2 FQNEAQ (reference sequence). Here the CDR3 reads CASSSTKSNQPQHF. The DNA for the CDR3 is TGTGCCAGCAGCTCCACGAAAAGCAATCAGCCCCAGCATTTT.

The chain uses TRBV9 and TRBJ2-1; 10 positions agree with TRBD1. This CDR3 has 15 residues. Germline CDR1 and CDR2: SGDLS and YYNGEE. V was pared by 3 bases and J by 5 bases, with 5 bases of the junction left unmatched. CDR3 DNA: TGTGCCAGCAGCGGCCGGGACAGGGGTCACAATGAGCAGTTCTTC. Translating gives CASSGRDRGHNEQFF.